This TCR beta chain was sequenced in a study of T cell responses to AZD1222 COVID-19 vaccine (dated by TCRdb to about 2021). About the full investigation: A total of 230 to 250 trial participants underwent TCR sequencing, of whom around 210 had received two doses of AZD1222 and 26 had received two doses of the MenACWY control vaccine. Trial participants were enrolled into age subgroups of 18-55, 56-69 and 70-plus years, which contained about 160, 30 and 59 TCR-sequenced participants, respectively.

As for this clone: Which antigen it targets is not known. No much larger clone is present one base from it, and per-base qualities are unavailable.

The CDR3 spans 13 residues, from the cysteine through the phenylalanine. This entry keeps only the CDR3 DNA: 39 bases, framed from base 1. CDR1 and CDR2 are drawn from the germline V gene (reference sequence): LNHDA, SQIVND. A distance of 12 bases separates the germline ends of V and J, which lose 5 bases and 5 bases respectively. The CDR3 regions of human TCRbeta chains were analyzed by immunosequencing. The source study handled its data this way. TCRs in the repertoires were matched against a reference library of SARS-CoV-2-specific TCRs that had been generated with the MIRA antigen-specificity platform. Breadth was defined as the fraction of unique TCRs that were SARS-CoV-2-associated. Depth was defined as the fraction of total T cells that were SARS-CoV-2-associated. Each spike-specific TCR was assigned to its reactive spike region and to a CD4 or CD8 class using the MIRA data. Log10-transformed breadth and depth values were compared by one-way ANOVA with Sidak's multiple comparisons tests. TCRdb provides this immuneACCESS table in a form limited to in-frame rearrangements. Some clones are lacking; in checked studies, under half of them reflect an unresolved V gene, and why the rest are absent is not known. The V and J calls and clone size were taken over from that table, and D and trimming were inferred from the DNA. Across this sample there are about 94,000 clones, with approximately 81% seen only once. The ten largest clones take up about 4.5% of the sample.

Overall study results and their limits: Because no day 14 peak-response samples were available, the repertoires could be characterized only after the peak T cell response. CD4 TCRs associated with the vaccine covered the entire spike protein, and the dominant responses were in regions 160-218 and 743-854. Only five or six AZD1222 recipients were SARS-CoV-2 seropositive at baseline, limiting conclusions about previously exposed vaccinees. In the small 56-69-year group, the increase in depth fell short of significance, most likely because of low power. A significant rise in spike-specific TCR breadth and depth was observed after two AZD1222 doses relative to day 0 and relative to MenACWY recipients. Most participants were white British and females outnumbered males, and the authors suggested that clonal diversity may have been underestimated. Nearly half of unique spike-specific TCRs reportedly recognized epitopes outside regions mutated in the B.1.351 and B.1.1.7 variants.

The time point label, read with the paper, signifies: about 28 days (+/-7) after the second vaccine dose. AZD1222 recipients with second doses at about 4 weeks or about 12 weeks were pooled, because spike-specific TCR depth and breadth did not differ between schedules. Vaccinee samples came from UK trials COV001 and COV002, including a single-blind randomized controlled phase 2/3 trial of AZD1222 (ChAdOx1 nCoV-19) in healthy adults. For TCRbeta chain sequencing, PBMC samples from trial participants were taken at day 0 and at day 28 after the second dose. The chain uses TRBV19 and TRBJ1-1; the D gene lacks a confident call. Sequenced here: peripheral blood, sampled 28 days after the second AZD1222 dose. The TCR comes from an adult who received the AZD1222 COVID-19 vaccine. The sequence in DNA is TGTGCCAGTAGTCCCGAGGTGGGGACTGAAGCTTTCTTT. Its product reads: CASSPEVGTEAFF.